These 14 T cell receptor beta chains were sequenced from one sample in a study of spatial heterogeneity in lung cancer. TCRdb re-derived calls from the 5' RACE reads in MiXCR, one entry per CDR3 protein. The table shows about 48,000 distinct CDR3 sequences, with approximately 5% occurring only once. Time point: sample taken at primary tumor resection. The specimen comprised PBMCs, sampled at surgery. These TCRs come from a male donor with early-stage non-small cell lung cancer.

The chain has TRBV15 and TRBJ2-4; D may correspond to TRBD1 or TRBD2 (5 bases each). The CDR3 contains 15 residues. Per the germline V gene, CDR1 is LNHNV and CDR2 is YYDKDF (reference sequence). V dropped 2 bases and J dropped 9 bases, with 17 bases sitting between them. CDR3 loop: CATSRLGTESGIQYF. CDR3 coding DNA: TGTGCCACCAGCAGACTAGGGACGGAAAGCGGCATTCAGTACTTC.

In this sample, this clonotype turned up many times. V gene TRBV4-3 combines with J gene TRBJ1-2; D might be TRBD1 (6 bases). Per germline, CDR1 LGHNA and CDR2 YSLEER. The V end was cut by 2 bases, the J end by 1 base, with 20 bases between. The CDR3 is 18 amino acids. CDR3 region: CASSQTLQGRGINYGYTF. Here the CDR3 DNA reads TGCGCCAGCAGCCAAACCCTTCAGGGGCGAGGGATTAACTATGGCTACACCTTC.

This clonotype was found many times. V and J are TRBV20-1 and TRBJ1-5, with D possibly being TRBD1 (5 bases). CDR1 and CDR2 from the germline V gene are DFQATT and SNEGSKA (reference sequence). The germline V and J ends were trimmed by 0 bases and 7 bases, with 13 bases remaining between them. This CDR3 is 14 amino acids long. CDR3 protein: CSARDGSGGQPQHF. CDR3 nucleotide sequence: TGCAGTGCTAGAGACGGAAGTGGGGGACAGCCCCAGCATTTT.

This clonotype was counted a few times. The rearrangement joins TRBV5-1 to TRBJ2-1; 7 positions match TRBD2. Germline V gene lookup returns CDR1 SGHRS and CDR2 YFSETQ. Trimming at V came to 4 bases and at J to 3 bases, leaving 10 bases not matched to a gene. The CDR3 length is 16 residues. The CDR3 coding sequence is TGCGCCAGCAGCCCCCGGGGCGGGGGAGTCTACAATGAGCAGTTCTTC. This encodes CASSPRGGGVYNEQFF.

This clonotype came up many times. The chain carries TRBV2 and TRBJ2-3; the D gene is possibly TRBD2 (6 bases). Trimming removed 6 bases from V and 4 bases from J, with 14 bases in between. The CDR3 contains 14 residues. Germline values: CDR1 SNHLY, CDR2 FYNNEI. The CDR3 sequence: CASRGGPRADTQYF. The CDR3 region has the DNA TGTGCCAGCAGGGGAGGCCCCAGGGCAGATACGCAGTATTTT.

This clonotype was counted many times. The chain has TRBV29-1 and TRBJ2-1; no firm D call. Trimming left V 4 bases short and J 8 bases short, with 12 bases between. In germline, CDR1 is SQVTM, CDR2 ANQGSEA. The CDR3 is 12 amino acids. CDR3 residues: CSVVYHADEQFF. DNA of the CDR3: TGCAGCGTTGTGTATCACGCGGATGAGCAGTTCTTC.

This clonotype was found many times. The chain combines TRBV5-1 with TRBJ2-7; tentative D call: TRBD1 (5 bases). CDR3 length equals 13 residues. Germline CDR1 is SGHRS and CDR2 is YFSETQ. The V end lost 2 bases, the J end lost 3 bases, and 9 bases lay between the germline ends. The CDR3 here is CASSLGADYEQYF. CDR3 in DNA: TGCGCCAGCAGCTTAGGGGCCGACTACGAGCAGTACTTC.

Comment on this clonotype: A much larger clone lies a single base off, so this may be a read error. V and J are TRBV9 and TRBJ2-5; 7 nucleotides match TRBD1. CDR1 and CDR2 (germline): SGDLS, YYNGEE. CDR3 size: 15 residues. V shed 0 bases, J shed 4 bases, and the junction held 6 bases outside the gene matches. Here the CDR3 reads CASSVGGGTGETQYF. The CDR3 coding sequence is TGTGCCAGCAGCGTAGGAGGGGGCACAGGAGAGACCCAGTACTTC. Full variable domain (remainder filled in from reference TRBV9 and TRBJ2-5): DSGVTQTPKHLITATGQRVTLRCSPRSGDLSVYWYQQSLDQGLQFLIQYYNGEERAKGNILERFSAQQFPDLHSELNLSSLELGDSALYFCASSVGGGTGETQYFGPGTRLLVL.

The chain links TRBV5-4 to TRBJ2-3; 9 nucleotides match TRBD1. This CDR3 is 15 amino acids long. Germline CDR1 and CDR2: SGHNT and YYREEE (reference sequence). V was clipped by 3 bases and J by 5 bases; unmatched bases: 7. The CDR3 coding sequence is TGTGCCAGCAGCTCCGACAGGGGGTCCGTAGATACGCAGTATTTT. It codes for CASSSDRGSVDTQYF.

Note on this clonotype: Being one base from a much bigger clone, this may be a read error. This chain joins TRBV5-4 and TRBJ2-5, with TRBD2 matching 7 bases. The CDR3 has 14 residues. Germline trimming cut 1 base from V and 3 bases from J; bases unmatched to any gene: 3. Germline V gene sequence: CDR1 SGHNT, CDR2 YYREEE (reference sequence). The DNA of the CDR3 is TGTGCCAGCAGCTTGACCCTAGCGGAAGAGACCCAGTACTTC. Translation gives CASSLTLAEETQYF.

Ten or more counts support this clonotype. The rearrangement joins TRBV7-2 to TRBJ2-7; D perhaps matches TRBD2 (5 bases). V was shortened by 3 bases and J by 6 bases, with 18 bases between the two germline ends. From germline, CDR1 is SGHTA and CDR2 FQGNSA. The CDR3 is made up of 15 amino acids. DNA for the CDR3: TGTGCCAGCAGCTTTCGGGGAGCCCCTTTAGGCGAGCAGTACTTC. Translating it yields CASSFRGAPLGEQYF.

This clonotype has at least ten counts. This chain connects TRBV12-3 or TRBV12-4 to TRBJ1-3, with D perhaps TRBD1 (5 bases). The V end was cut by 0 bases, the J end by 2 bases, with 11 bases between. The CDR3 is made up of 16 amino acids. This CDR3 is CASSLALQATGNTIYF. The CDR3 DNA reads as TGTGCCAGCAGTTTAGCACTACAGGCAACTGGAAACACCATATATTTT.

This clonotype was detected many times. V is TRBV7-9 and J is TRBJ1-3; D might be TRBD1 (5 bases). This CDR3 region has 17 residues. Germline CDR1 and CDR2: SEHNR and FQNEAQ (reference sequence). The V and J ends lost 5 bases and 2 bases respectively, with 19 bases between them. CDR3 residues: CASSATPTGVAGNTIYF. The CDR3 nucleotides are TGTGCCAGCAGCGCAACTCCCACGGGGGTGGCTGGAAACACCATATATTTT. Combining the CDR3 with reference TRBV7-9 and TRBJ1-3 gives the whole variable domain DTGVSQNPRHKITKRGQNVTFRCDPISEHNRLYWYRQTLGQGPEFLTYFQNEAQLEKSRLLSDRFSAERPKGSFSTLEIQRTEQGDSAMYLCASSATPTGVAGNTIYFGEGSWLTVV.

This clonotype was detected many times. The CDR3 sequence: CASSDSGFSYEQYF. The DNA of the CDR3 is TGTGCCAGCAGTGATTCCGGGTTCTCCTACGAGCAGTACTTC. The chain has TRBV2 and TRBJ2-7; D gene ambiguous. V lost 3 bases to trimming and J lost 0 bases, with 9 bases between them. Germline loops: CDR1 SNHLY, CDR2 FYNNEI. The CDR3 spans 14 residues.